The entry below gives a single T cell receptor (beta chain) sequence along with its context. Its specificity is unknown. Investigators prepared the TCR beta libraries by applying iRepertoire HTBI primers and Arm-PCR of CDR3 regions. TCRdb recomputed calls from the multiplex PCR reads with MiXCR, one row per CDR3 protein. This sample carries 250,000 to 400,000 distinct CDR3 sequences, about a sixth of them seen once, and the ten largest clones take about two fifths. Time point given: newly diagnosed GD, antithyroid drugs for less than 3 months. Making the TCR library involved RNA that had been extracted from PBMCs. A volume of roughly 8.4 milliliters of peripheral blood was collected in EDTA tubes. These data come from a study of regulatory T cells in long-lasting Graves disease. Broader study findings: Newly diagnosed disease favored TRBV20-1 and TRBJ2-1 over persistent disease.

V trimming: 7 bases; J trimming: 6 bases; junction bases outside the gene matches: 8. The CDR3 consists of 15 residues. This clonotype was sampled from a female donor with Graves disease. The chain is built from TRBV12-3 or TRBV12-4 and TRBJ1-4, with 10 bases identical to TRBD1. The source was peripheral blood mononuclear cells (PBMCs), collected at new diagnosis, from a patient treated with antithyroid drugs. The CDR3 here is CASTRAGTGDEKLFF. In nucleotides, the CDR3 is TGTGCCAGCACTAGAGCCGGGACAGGGGATGAAAAACTGTTTTTT.